The present entry profiles one T cell receptor (beta chain) with its context. Cohorts were based on clinical histories the participants reported. Authors' analysis steps: Amplifying reference gene primers gave estimates of nucleated cell counts. The method was immunoSEQ multiplex PCR; TCRdb's version includes in-frame clones alone and lacks a portion of them. That table supplies the V and J calls and clone size; D and trimming were determined from the DNA. The table has fewer than 200,000 clones, about 84% seen once; the top ten hold 5.6%. This sample was included in a study of blood T cell repertoires in COVID-19. Turning to the study itself: T cells, B-cell-depleted T cells, or PBMCs supplied cDNA or gDNA.

The sample consisted of PBMCs or T cells enriched from blood (not recorded which). This clonotype was sampled from a woman aged 40 to 50 with acute COVID-19.

The CDR3 here is CASSKVEETGGPRYCQETQYF. In nucleotides, the CDR3 is TGTGCCAGCAGCAAAGTGGAGGAGACGGGAGGGCCGCGTTACTGCCAAGAGACCCAGTACTTC. The chain carries TRBV21-1 and TRBJ2-5; the table gives TRBD2 as D, unverified against the DNA. TRBV21-1 is marked as a pseudogene. The CDR3 is made up of 21 amino acids.